The 26 T cell receptor beta chains below were found in one sample sequenced in a study of T-cell reconstitution after alpha-beta-depleted transplantation in children. Using unique molecular identifiers, the investigators prepared the TCRbeta library. One entry per CDR3 protein, called by TCRdb with MiXCR from the PCR reads. The table records 200,000 to 250,000 distinct CDR3 sequences, 8% to 9.5% of them present only once. The sequenced sample was PBMCs from the stem cell graft donor, obtained from the stem cell graft. These receptors all stem from a human donor who donated a stem cell graft to a child with acute lymphoblastic leukemia.

V is TRBV12-3 or TRBV12-4 and J is TRBJ1-3; no reliable D call. Trimming took 7 bases from V and 0 from J, leaving 10 bases between them. The CDR3 is made up of 14 amino acids. The CDR3 region has the DNA TGTGCCAGCACCAAGGACCTCTCTGGAAACACCATATATTTT. Its protein product is CASTKDLSGNTIYF.

This clonotype was seen more than once but under ten times. This chain uses TRBV20-1 with TRBJ2-7; 8 nucleotides match TRBD1. The J segment lost 13 bases and the V segment lost 1 base, leaving 15 bases of the junction unmatched. The CDR3 spans 14 residues. Per germline, CDR1 DFQATT and CDR2 SNEGSKA (reference sequence). CDR3 in amino acids: CSARGAQGAHGEYF. The CDR3 DNA is TGCAGTGCTAGAGGTGCTCAGGGGGCACATGGTGAATACTTC.

This clonotype was recorded at least ten times. The chain is built from TRBV6-5 and TRBJ2-7; D is possibly TRBD1 or TRBD2 (6 bases each). The CDR3 loop spans 15 amino acids. CDR1 is MNHEY and CDR2 is SVGAGI in the germline V gene. The germline V and J ends were trimmed by 7 bases and 2 bases, with 18 bases remaining between them. The CDR3 DNA is TGTGCCAGCACCTACTCCGGGGGCTACCCCTACGAGCAGTACTTC. It is translated as CASTYSGGYPYEQYF.

Note on this clonotype: A much larger clone is a single base away; this may be a read error. J is TRBJ2-7 and V is TRBV7-8; no firm D call. CDR1 is SGHVS and CDR2 is FQNEAQ in the germline V gene. This CDR3 has 13 residues. CDR3 protein: CVSSLGLSYEQYF. The CDR3 DNA reads TGTGTCAGCAGCTTAGGCCTCTCCTACGAGCAGTACTTC.

This clonotype was recorded at least ten times. The V call is TRBV6-2 or TRBV6-3, the J call TRBJ1-5; 8 bases fit TRBD1. The CDR3 has 16 residues. V trimming: 4 bases; J trimming: 0 bases; junction bases outside the gene matches: 5. Germline CDR1 reads MNHEY; CDR2 reads SVGEGT. The CDR3 DNA sequence: TGTGCCAGCAGTTCACCGACAGGGGCTAGCAATCAGCCCCAGCATTTT. This translates into CASSSPTGASNQPQHF.

The V gene is TRBV30, the J gene TRBJ1-1; 7 nucleotides match TRBD1. The J segment lost 3 bases and the V segment lost 3 bases, leaving 4 bases of the junction unmatched. The germline V gene encodes CDR1 GTSNPN and CDR2 SVGIG (reference sequence). The CDR3 sequence is 13 residues long. The CDR3 DNA reads TGTGCCTGGAGACTCGACAGGGACACTGAAGCTTTCTTT. This gives the protein CAWRLDRDTEAFF.

The gene calls are TRBV28 and TRBJ2-7; 7 bases are a match to TRBD2. This CDR3 is built from 15 residues. Germline V CDR1 and CDR2: MDHEN, SYDVKM. J was trimmed by 2 bases and V by 7 bases; bases with no gene match: 11. Here the CDR3 DNA reads TGTGCCAGCACCCTGGGGGGGTCTATAGCCTACGAGCAGTACTTC. Amino acid sequence: CASTLGGSIAYEQYF.

The table lists this clonotype with a few counts. V usage is TRBV25-1 and J usage is TRBJ2-3; no clear D gene. V lost 1 base and J 6 bases, leaving 17 bases between the germline ends. CDR1 is MGHDK, CDR2 SYGVNS, per germline. The length of the CDR3 is 16 residues. CDR3 loop: CASSESGYRPSDTQYF. The CDR3 DNA reads TGTGCCAGCAGTGAATCTGGCTACCGGCCTTCCGATACGCAGTATTTT. Full variable domain (remainder filled in from reference TRBV25-1 and TRBJ2-3): EADIYQTPRYLVIGTGKKITLECSQTMGHDKMYWYQQDPGMELHLIHYSYGVNSTEKGDLSSESTVSRIRTEHFPLTLESARPSHTSQYLCASSESGYRPSDTQYFGPGTRLTVL.

The chain has TRBV19 and TRBJ1-2, with D possibly matching TRBD1 (6 bases). The CDR3 is 13 residues long. Germline V lookup: CDR1 LNHDA, CDR2 SQIVND (reference sequence). V was trimmed by 5 bases and J by 7 bases, leaving 14 bases between them. The CDR3 sequence: CASSRTGPGGYTF. The CDR3 DNA sequence: TGTGCCAGTAGTCGTACAGGGCCTGGTGGCTACACCTTC.

The genes are TRBV10-3 and TRBJ1-5, with 9 bases lining up with TRBD1. The CDR3 consists of 15 residues. Trimming took 6 bases from V and 5 from J; bases not matched to a gene: 8. Per germline, CDR1 ENHRY and CDR2 SYGVKD. This chain's CDR3 is CAISAEGQGDQPQHF. The CDR3 bases are TGTGCCATCAGCGCGGAGGGACAGGGCGATCAGCCCCAGCATTTT.

The table lists this clonotype with a few counts. This chain connects TRBV5-1 to TRBJ1-4; 7 bases fit TRBD1. J was trimmed by 0 bases and V by 4 bases; bases with no gene match: 9. The CDR3 sequence is 17 residues long. Germline-derived CDR1 and CDR2 are SGHRS and YFSETQ. CDR3 protein: CASSGVWDSTTNEKLFF. CDR3 nucleotides: TGCGCCAGCAGCGGAGTCTGGGACAGCACAACTAATGAAAAACTGTTTTTT.

This clonotype has only a few counts. The J gene is TRBJ1-1, the V gene TRBV12-3 or TRBV12-4; D is ambiguous. This CDR3 comprises 13 residues. Trimming stripped 3 bases from V and 1 base from J, with 6 bases between. CDR3 sequence: CASSFTPNTEAFF. In nucleotides, the CDR3 is TGTGCCAGCAGTTTTACACCGAACACTGAAGCTTTCTTT.

The J gene is TRBJ2-1, the V gene TRBV2, with 15 nucleotides matching TRBD2. The trim removed 9 bases at V and 5 bases at J, leaving 8 bases unmatched. The CDR3 has 16 amino acids. Germline V gene sequence: CDR1 SNHLY, CDR2 FYNNEI. CDR3 coding DNA: TGTGCCAGGAGCCCGGGGACTAGCGGGGGGCACAATGAGCAGTTCTTC. Its translation is CARSPGTSGGHNEQFF.

There are a few counts of this clonotype. The chain links TRBV6-6 to TRBJ2-4; D not certain. Deletions cut 5 bases from V and 1 base from J, with 3 bases between. This CDR3 comprises 12 residues. The germline V gene has CDR1 MNHNY and CDR2 SVGAGI (reference sequence). This CDR3 reads CASSMAKNIQYF. CDR3 bases: TGTGCCAGCAGTATGGCCAAAAACATTCAGTACTTC.

This clonotype has more than one count but fewer than ten. The chain is built from TRBV7-9 and TRBJ2-2; tentative D call: TRBD1 (5 bases). Per germline, CDR1 SEHNR and CDR2 FQNEAQ (reference sequence). V lost 5 bases and J lost 2, with 12 bases in between. This CDR3 comprises 15 residues. The CDR3 sequence: CASSSSDRNTGELFF. The DNA for the CDR3 is TGTGCCAGCAGCAGTTCAGACAGAAACACCGGGGAGCTGTTTTTT.

In regard to this clonotype: One end of the junction is discordant with germline, which a read error may explain. The chain is built from TRBV24-1 and TRBJ2-3; D might be TRBD2 (5 bases). The length of the CDR3 is 15 residues. Looked up from germline, CDR1 is KGHDR and CDR2 is SFDVKD. The CDR3 nucleotides are TGTGCCTCCAGTGATTCGAACTGGGAGAGAGGTACGCAGTATTTT. Its protein product is CASSDSNWERGTQYF.

This clonotype was detected only a few times. The DNA for the CDR3 is TGTGCCAGCGGGAGGGGGCAGCTAGACACGCAGTATTTT. Protein product: CASGRGQLDTQYF. This chain uses TRBV9 with TRBJ2-3; perhaps D is TRBD1 or TRBD2 (7 bases each). The V gene lost 7 bases and the J gene lost 9 bases, with 18 bases spanning the gap. CDR1 is SGDLS, CDR2 YYNGEE, per germline. CDR3 size: 13 residues. Looking up the rest from reference TRBV9 and TRBJ2-3 gives the full variable domain: DSGVTQTPKHLITATGQRVTLRCSPRSGDLSVYWYQQSLDQGLQFLIQYYNGEERAKGNILERFSAQQFPDLHSELNLSSLELGDSALYFCASGRGQLDTQYFGPGTRLTVL.

This clonotype was seen more than once but under ten times. V is TRBV7-6 and J is TRBJ1-3; D gene uncertain. The ends were cut back, 1 base at V and 0 bases at J, with 13 bases in the middle. Germline V gene sequence: CDR1 SGHVS, CDR2 FNYEAQ. The CDR3 sequence is 17 residues long. CDR3 region: CASSLEARMSSGNTIYF. CDR3 in DNA: TGTGCCAGCAGCTTAGAAGCTCGGATGAGCTCTGGAAACACCATATATTTT.

Many counts were recorded for this clonotype. The chain combines TRBV9 with TRBJ2-3; D perhaps matches TRBD2 (5 bases). Per the germline V gene, CDR1 is SGDLS and CDR2 is YYNGEE. The CDR3 has 17 amino acids. The V gene lost 0 bases and the J gene lost 0 bases, with 14 bases spanning the gap. This CDR3 reads CASSVEGVTPSTDTQYF. For the CDR3, the DNA is TGTGCCAGCAGCGTAGAGGGAGTTACTCCTAGCACAGATACGCAGTATTTT.

This clonotype was observed a handful of times. CDR3 residues: CASSLDMAGELFF. As DNA, the CDR3 is TGTGCCAGCAGCTTGGACATGGCCGGGGAGCTGTTTTTT. This chain uses TRBV7-6 with TRBJ2-2; D is possibly TRBD1 (5 bases). The CDR3 loop spans 13 amino acids. Germline CDR1 reads SGHVS; CDR2 reads FNYEAQ. V lost 3 bases and J lost 6, with 8 bases in between. Variable domain in full (rest from reference TRBV7-6 and TRBJ2-2): GAGVSQSPRYKVTKRGQDVALRCDPISGHVSLYWYRQALGQGPEFLTYFNYEAQQDKSGLPNDRFSAERPEGSISTLTIQRTEQRDSAMYRCASSLDMAGELFFGEGSRLTVL.

This clonotype was seen ten or more times. V usage is TRBV2 and J usage is TRBJ2-7; 10 positions match TRBD1. V shed 5 bases, J shed 3 bases, and the junction held 19 bases outside the gene matches. This CDR3 has 19 amino acids. Germline V gives CDR1 SNHLY, CDR2 FYNNEI. CDR3 loop: CASSQPQTGGQHPDYEQYF. CDR3 DNA sequence: TGTGCCAGCAGTCAACCACAGACAGGGGGCCAGCATCCAGACTACGAGCAGTACTTC.

The CDR3 spells CASSQVTPGAYGYTF. CDR3 in DNA: TGCGCCAGCAGCCAAGTCACTCCTGGGGCCTATGGCTACACCTTC. The rearrangement uses TRBV4-1 and TRBJ1-2, with D possibly matching TRBD1 (5 bases). The V gene lost 1 base and the J gene lost 4 bases, with 13 bases spanning the gap. The CDR3 is 15 residues long. The germline CDR1 and CDR2 sequences are MGHRA and YSYEKL.

This clonotype was counted between two and nine times. V usage is TRBV9 and J usage is TRBJ2-5, with a weak D call TRBD1 (6 bases). Trimming left V 3 bases short and J 2 bases short, with 20 bases between. This CDR3 region has 17 residues. Germline values: CDR1 SGDLS, CDR2 YYNGEE. DNA for the CDR3: TGTGCCAGCAGCGCCAGGGGTATAACCGGTACTCAAGAGACCCAGTACTTC. Amino acid sequence: CASSARGITGTQETQYF. Complete variable domain (other parts from reference TRBV9 and TRBJ2-5): DSGVTQTPKHLITATGQRVTLRCSPRSGDLSVYWYQQSLDQGLQFLIQYYNGEERAKGNILERFSAQQFPDLHSELNLSSLELGDSALYFCASSARGITGTQETQYFGPGTRLLVL.

This clonotype has just a few counts. The chain is built from TRBV6-2 or TRBV6-3 and TRBJ2-2; D is perhaps TRBD2 (6 bases). Germline V gene sequence: CDR1 MNHEY, CDR2 SVGEGT. Trimming stripped 0 bases from V and 4 bases from J, with 9 bases between. CDR3 length equals 15 residues. In DNA, the CDR3 is TGTGCCAGCAGTTACTCGACTAGAGGCACCGGGGAGCTGTTTTTT. Encoded protein: CASSYSTRGTGELFF.

This clonotype was seen more than once but under ten times. The V call is TRBV4-1, the J call TRBJ2-3; 7 positions match TRBD1. CDR3 length: 14 residues. Germline CDR1 MGHRA, CDR2 YSYEKL. V trimming: 7 bases; J trimming: 2 bases; junction bases outside the gene matches: 6. The CDR3 DNA sequence: TGCGCCAGCACCGGGACAGTCACCACAGATACGCAGTATTTT. Its protein product is CASTGTVTTDTQYF.

This clonotype was picked up a small number of times. This sequence joins TRBV6-5 and TRBJ1-2; the D gene is possibly TRBD1 (5 bases). CDR1 is MNHEY and CDR2 is SVGAGI in the germline V gene. The CDR3 is made up of 15 amino acids. V lost 8 bases to trimming and J lost 2 bases, with 18 bases between them. CDR3 loop: CASGRGGGRNYGYTF. The CDR3 region has the DNA TGTGCCAGCGGGAGGGGTGGGGGGAGGAACTATGGCTACACCTTC.